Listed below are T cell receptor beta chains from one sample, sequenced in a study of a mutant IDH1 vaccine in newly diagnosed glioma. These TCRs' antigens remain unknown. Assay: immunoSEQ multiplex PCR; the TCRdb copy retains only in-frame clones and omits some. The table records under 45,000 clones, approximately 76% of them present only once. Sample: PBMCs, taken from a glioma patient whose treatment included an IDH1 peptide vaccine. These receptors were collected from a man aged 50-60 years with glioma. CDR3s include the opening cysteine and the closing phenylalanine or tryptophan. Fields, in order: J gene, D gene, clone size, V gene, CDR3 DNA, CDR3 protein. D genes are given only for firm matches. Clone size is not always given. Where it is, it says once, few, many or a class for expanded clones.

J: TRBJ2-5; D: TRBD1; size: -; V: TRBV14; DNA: TGTGCCAGCAGCCTTACAGGGGGCGGAGTGACCCAGTACTTC; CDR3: CASSLTGGGVTQYF
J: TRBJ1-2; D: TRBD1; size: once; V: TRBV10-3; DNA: TGTGCCATCAAGGGACAGGGCGAAGATGGCTACACCTTC; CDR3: CAIKGQGEDGYTF
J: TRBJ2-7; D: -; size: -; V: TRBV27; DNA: TGTGCCAGCAGTTCCGGGCCCTACGAGCAGTACTTC; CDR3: CASSSGPYEQYF
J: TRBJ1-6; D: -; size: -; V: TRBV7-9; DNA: TGTGCCAGCAGCTTAGTGCACAGGGAGACTTCACCCCTCCACTTT; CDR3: CASSLVHRETSPLHF
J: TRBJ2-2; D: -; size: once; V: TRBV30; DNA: TGTGCCTCCGAGCAGGCCCGAAGGATCACCGGGGAGCTGTTTTTT; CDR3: CASEQARRITGELFF
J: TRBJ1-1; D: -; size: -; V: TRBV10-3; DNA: TGTGCCATCAGTGCAGGAGATGAAGCTTTCTTT; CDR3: CAISAGDEAFF
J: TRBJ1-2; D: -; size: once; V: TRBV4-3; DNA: TGCGCCAGCAGCCAAGATCGGACGTATGGCTACACCTTC; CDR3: CASSQDRTYGYTF
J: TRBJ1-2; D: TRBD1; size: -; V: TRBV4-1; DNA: TGCGCCAGCAGCAAGCCAGGGGGCGATGGCTACACCTTC; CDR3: CASSKPGGDGYTF
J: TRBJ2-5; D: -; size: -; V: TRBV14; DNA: TGTGCCAGCAGCCAAGATAGGTGGGCCCAGTACTTC; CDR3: CASSQDRWAQYF
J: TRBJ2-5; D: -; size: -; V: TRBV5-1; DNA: TGCGCCAGCAGCTCGTCCTTAGGCCCGGAGACCCAGTACTTC; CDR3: CASSSSLGPETQYF
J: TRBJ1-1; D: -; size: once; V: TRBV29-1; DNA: TGCAGCGGCTCCGCGACAGAGAACACTGAAGCTTTCTTT; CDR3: CSGSATENTEAFF
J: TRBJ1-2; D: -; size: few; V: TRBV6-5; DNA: TGTGCCAGCAGTTACTCGGCACTTAACTATGGCTACACCTTC; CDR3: CASSYSALNYGYTF
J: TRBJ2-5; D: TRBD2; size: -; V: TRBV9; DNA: TGTGCCAGCAGCGTACTAGCGGGAGAGACCCAGTACTTC; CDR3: CASSVLAGETQYF
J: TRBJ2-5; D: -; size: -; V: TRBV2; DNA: TGTGCCAGCAACGGTTGGGGCAGGGGTGGCGAGACCCAGTACTTC; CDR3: CASNGWGRGGETQYF
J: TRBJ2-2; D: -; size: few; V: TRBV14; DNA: TGTGCCAGCAGCCAAGACCGGAACACCGGGGAGCTGTTTTTT; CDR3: CASSQDRNTGELFF
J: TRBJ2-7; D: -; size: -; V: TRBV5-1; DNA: TGCGCCAGCAGCGGGGGTGGGGGTTCCTACGAGCAGTACTTC; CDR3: CASSGGGGSYEQYF
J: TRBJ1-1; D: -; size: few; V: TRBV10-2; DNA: TGCGCCAGCAGTGACTTCATCCAGTCAAACACTGAAGCTTTCTTT; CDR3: CASSDFIQSNTEAFF
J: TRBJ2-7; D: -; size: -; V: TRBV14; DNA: TGTGCCAGCAGCCAACCTGGGACCTCCTACGAGCAGTACTTC; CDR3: CASSQPGTSYEQYF
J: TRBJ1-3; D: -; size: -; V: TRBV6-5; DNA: TGTGCCAGCAGTTACTCTTGGACCCATCCCGGAAACACCATATATTTT; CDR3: CASSYSWTHPGNTIYF
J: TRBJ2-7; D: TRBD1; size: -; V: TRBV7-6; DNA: TGTGCCAGCAGCTTAGGGACAGGGGGCAATACGTACGAGCAGTACTTC; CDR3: CASSLGTGGNTYEQYF
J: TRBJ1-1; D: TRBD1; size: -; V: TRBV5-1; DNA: TGCGCCAGCAGCTTGGTATCCCGACAGGGAGTAAGGAACACTGAAGCTTTCTTT; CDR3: CASSLVSRQGVRNTEAFF
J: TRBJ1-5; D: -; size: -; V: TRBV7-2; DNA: TGTGCCAGCAGCGCTAGTCAGGGCAATCAGCCCCAGCATTTT; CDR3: CASSASQGNQPQHF
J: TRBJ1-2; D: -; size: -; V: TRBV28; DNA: TGTGCCAGCAGTTTTTTCTCCCGAGGCTACACCTTC; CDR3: CASSFFSRGYTF
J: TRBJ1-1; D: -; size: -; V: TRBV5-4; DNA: TGTGCCAGCAGCTTGGCGGGTCTAAATGAAGCTTTCTTT; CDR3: CASSLAGLNEAFF
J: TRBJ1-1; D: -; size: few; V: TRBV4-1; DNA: TGCGCCAGCAGCCAAGGCGGGCTGAACACTGAAGCTTTCTTT; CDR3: CASSQGGLNTEAFF
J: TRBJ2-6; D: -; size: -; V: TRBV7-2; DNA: TGTGCCAGCAGCCCTTATAGGATCTCTGGGGCCAACGTCCTGACTTTC; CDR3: CASSPYRISGANVLTF
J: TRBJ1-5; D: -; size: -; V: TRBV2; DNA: TGTGCCAGCAGTGAAACTACAGTGCCCCAGCATTTT; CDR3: CASSETTVPQHF
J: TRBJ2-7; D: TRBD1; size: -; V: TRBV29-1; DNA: TGCAGCGTTGAACTCCGGGACAGGAGGGGCCCCGAGCAGTACTTC; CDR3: CSVELRDRRGPEQYF
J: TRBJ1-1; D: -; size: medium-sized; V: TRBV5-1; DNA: TGCGCCAGCAGCTCGCTGAAGACAGGTAGTACTGAAGCTTTCTTT; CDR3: CASSSLKTGSTEAFF
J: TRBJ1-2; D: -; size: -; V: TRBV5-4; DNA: TGTGCCAGCAGCTGGGACCGCCGGGGCTACACCTTC; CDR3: CASSWDRRGYTF
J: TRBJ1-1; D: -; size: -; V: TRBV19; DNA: TGTGCCAGCCGACCCCAGGGCGTCCCTGAAGCTTTCTTT; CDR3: CASRPQGVPEAFF
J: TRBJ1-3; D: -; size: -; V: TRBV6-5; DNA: TGTGCCAGCAGTTACGCGGGGAGGGGGGCTGGAAACACCATATATTTT; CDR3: CASSYAGRGAGNTIYF
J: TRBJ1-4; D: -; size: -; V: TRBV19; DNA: TGTGCCAGTAGTCCCCGAGGGGGGTTCGCAACTAATGAAAAACTGTTTTTT; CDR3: CASSPRGGFATNEKLFF
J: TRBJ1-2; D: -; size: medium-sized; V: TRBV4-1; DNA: TGCGCCAGCAGCCCCGAGGTATCGGGGAACTATGGCTACACCTTC; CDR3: CASSPEVSGNYGYTF
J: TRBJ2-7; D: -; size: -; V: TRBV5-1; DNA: TGCGCCAGCAGCTCGCGGGACACTTCCTACGAGCAGTACTTC; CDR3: CASSSRDTSYEQYF
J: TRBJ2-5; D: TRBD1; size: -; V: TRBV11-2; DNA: TGTGCCAGCAGCTTCCAGGGGGTTATCGAGACCCAGTACTTC; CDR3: CASSFQGVIETQYF
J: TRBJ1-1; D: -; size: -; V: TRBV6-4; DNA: TGTGCCAGCTCTCGAGAAGAGCGCACTGAAGCTTTCTTT; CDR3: CASSREERTEAFF
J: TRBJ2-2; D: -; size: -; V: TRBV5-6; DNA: TGTGCCAGCAGCTTGGGCGGGGTGATTTGGCGAGGGGAGCTGTTTTTT; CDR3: CASSLGGVIWRGELFF
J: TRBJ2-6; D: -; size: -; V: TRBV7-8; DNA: TGTGCCAGCTCACCCCGGAGCACAAGCTCTGGGGCCAACGTCCTGACTTTC; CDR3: CASSPRSTSSGANVLTF
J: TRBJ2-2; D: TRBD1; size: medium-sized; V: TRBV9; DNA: TGTGCCAGCAGCGTCGAGGGACAGGTTAACACCGGGGAGCTGTTTTTT; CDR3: CASSVEGQVNTGELFF
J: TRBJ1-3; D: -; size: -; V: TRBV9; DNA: TGTGCCAGCAGCGTCGGGCCTACAGGGACTGGAAACACCATATATTTT; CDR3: CASSVGPTGTGNTIYF